What follows is one T cell receptor (beta chain) and its context. Which antigen it targets is not known. Within one base of it there is no much larger clone, and no base qualities were kept. The data were taken from a study (dated by TCRdb to the mid-2010s). Some background on the complete study: The study set out to test whether tumor-infiltrating Tregs in breast cancer get recruited from blood Tregs or are instead converted in situ from other CD4+ T cell subsets.

At the junction V is shortened by 5 bases and J by 5 bases, with 16 bases in between. The CDR3, from cysteine to phenylalanine, totals 14 residues. CDR3 DNA is the only sequence kept; it has 42 bases, read in frame from the first base. CDR1 GTSNPN and CDR2 SVGIG are derived from the germline V gene (reference sequence). Full-length TCR variable regions were amplified by 5' RACE PCR with constant-region reverse primers, followed by semi-nested PCR with Nested Universal Primer A. The ReliaPrep RNA Cell Miniprep System was used to extract total RNA, which was then reverse transcribed into 5'RACE-ready cDNA with the SMARTer RACE 5'/3' Kit. Full-length TCR alpha and beta libraries were barcoded with multiplex adaptors and sequenced on an Illumina MiSeq. As for the authors' bioinformatics: For each of nine subset-tissue groups, sequencing data from the five patients were combined, and the groups were compared by unsupervised clustering of TCR gene usage. Repertoire similarity was calculated with the Morisita-Horn index, weighting shared sequences by their contribution to each repertoire. In TCRdb, the public reads were trimmed at Q25 with fastp and aligned with MiXCR, with productive beta chains retained. When rows share a CDR3 protein, they turn into one entry using the most common DNA and genes. The V and J calls reflect TCRdb's pipeline rather than the authors' work. This sample lists thousands of distinct CDR3 sequences; 52% were detected once. Of the sample, 5% falls within the top ten clones.

Broad study findings and their caveats: Tumor-infiltrating Treg TCR alpha and beta sequences overlapped most with tumor naive CD4+ T cells, then with blood naive CD4+ T cells. In terms of TCR gene usage, tumor memory CD4+ T cells clustered together with blood and lymph node memory CD4+ cells, as well as with lymph node naive CD4+ cells. The validation in the larger cohort was limited to a single TCR beta V-J rearrangement instead of whole repertoires.

CD4+CD45RO+CD25- cells were isolated as memory CD4+ T cells. Tregs, naive and memory CD4+ T cells from tumor, blood and ipsilateral draining lymph nodes of a handful of breast cancer patients underwent full-length TCR alpha and beta sequencing. Tumor tissue, along with lymph nodes from ipsilateral axillary dissection, was perfused with PBS, minced, and then digested using collagenase I and hyaluronidase. Mononuclear cells from lymph nodes or about 55 ml of peripheral blood were isolated by Ficoll density gradient centrifugation. A purity exceeding 90% was confirmed by FACS for the sorted cell populations.

This chain is built from TRBV30 and TRBJ1-5, with a tentative D gene TRBD1 over 5 matching bases. Sequenced material: memory CD4+ T cells sorted from a lymph node. The label giving this sample's cell subset or site can be read as: memory CD4+ T cells, CD4+CD45RO+CD25-. The source of this sequence is a female donor with breast cancer. The nucleotide sequence is given as TGTGCCTGGGGGGGACCGAGTTCCGATCAGCCCCAGCATTTT. It encodes CAWGGPSSDQPQHF. The CDR3, completed at both ends by the reference TRBV30 and TRBJ1-5 genes, gives the full variable domain SQTIHQWPATLVQPVGSPLSLECTVEGTSNPNLYWYRQAAGRGLQLLFYSVGIGQISSEVPQNLSASRPQDRQFILSSKKLLLSDSGFYLCAWGGPSSDQPQHFGDGTRLSIL.